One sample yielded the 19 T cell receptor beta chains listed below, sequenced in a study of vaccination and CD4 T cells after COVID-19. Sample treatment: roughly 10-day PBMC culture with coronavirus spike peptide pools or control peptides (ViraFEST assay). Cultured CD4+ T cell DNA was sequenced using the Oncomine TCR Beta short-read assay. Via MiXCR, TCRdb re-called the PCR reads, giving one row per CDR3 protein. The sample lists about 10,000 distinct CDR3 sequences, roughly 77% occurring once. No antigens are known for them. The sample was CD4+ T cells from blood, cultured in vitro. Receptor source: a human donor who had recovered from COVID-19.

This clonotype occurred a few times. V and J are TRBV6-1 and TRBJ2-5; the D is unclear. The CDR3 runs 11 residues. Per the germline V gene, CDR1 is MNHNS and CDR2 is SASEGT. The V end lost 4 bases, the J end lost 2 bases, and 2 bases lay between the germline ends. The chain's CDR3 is CASSVQETQYF. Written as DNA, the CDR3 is TGTGCCAGCAGTGTACAAGAGACCCAGTACTTC.

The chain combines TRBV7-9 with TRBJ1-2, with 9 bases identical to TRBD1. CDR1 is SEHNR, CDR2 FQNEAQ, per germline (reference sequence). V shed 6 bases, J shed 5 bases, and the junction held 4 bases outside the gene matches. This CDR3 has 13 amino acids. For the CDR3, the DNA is TGTGCCAGCAGTATGACAGGGGGGTATGGCTACACCTTC. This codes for CASSMTGGYGYTF. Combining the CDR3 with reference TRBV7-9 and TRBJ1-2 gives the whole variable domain DTGVSQNPRHKITKRGQNVTFRCDPISEHNRLYWYRQTLGQGPEFLTYFQNEAQLEKSRLLSDRFSAERPKGSFSTLEIQRTEQGDSAMYLCASSMTGGYGYTFGSGTRLTVV.

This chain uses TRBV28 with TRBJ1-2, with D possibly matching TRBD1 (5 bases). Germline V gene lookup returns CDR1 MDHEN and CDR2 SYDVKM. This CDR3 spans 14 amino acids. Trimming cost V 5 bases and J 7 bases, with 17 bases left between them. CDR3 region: CASSTTGRSGGYTF. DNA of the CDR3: TGTGCCAGCAGTACCACAGGCCGCTCGGGTGGCTACACCTTC.

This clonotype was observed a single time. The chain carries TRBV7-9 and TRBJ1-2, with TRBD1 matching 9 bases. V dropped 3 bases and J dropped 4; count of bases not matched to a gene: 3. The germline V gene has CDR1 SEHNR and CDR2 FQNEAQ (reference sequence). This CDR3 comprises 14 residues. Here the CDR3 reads CASSLGQGIYGYTF. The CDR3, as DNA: TGTGCCAGCAGCTTGGGACAGGGAATCTATGGCTACACCTTC. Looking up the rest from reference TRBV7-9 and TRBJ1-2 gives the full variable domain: DTGVSQNPRHKITKRGQNVTFRCDPISEHNRLYWYRQTLGQGPEFLTYFQNEAQLEKSRLLSDRFSAERPKGSFSTLEIQRTEQGDSAMYLCASSLGQGIYGYTFGSGTRLTVV.

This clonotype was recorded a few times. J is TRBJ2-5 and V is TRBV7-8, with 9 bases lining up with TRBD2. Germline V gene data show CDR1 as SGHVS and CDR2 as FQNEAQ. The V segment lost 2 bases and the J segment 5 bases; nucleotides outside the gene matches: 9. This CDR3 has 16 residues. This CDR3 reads CASSLTYSGRGETQYF. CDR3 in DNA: TGTGCCAGCAGCTTAACCTATAGCGGGAGAGGTGAGACCCAGTACTTC.

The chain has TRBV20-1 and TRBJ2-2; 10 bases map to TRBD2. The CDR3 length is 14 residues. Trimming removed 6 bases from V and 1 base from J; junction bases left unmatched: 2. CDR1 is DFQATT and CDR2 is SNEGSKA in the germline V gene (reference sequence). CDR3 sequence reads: CSAWTSGNTGELFF. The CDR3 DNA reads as TGCAGTGCCTGGACTAGCGGGAACACCGGGGAGCTGTTTTTT.

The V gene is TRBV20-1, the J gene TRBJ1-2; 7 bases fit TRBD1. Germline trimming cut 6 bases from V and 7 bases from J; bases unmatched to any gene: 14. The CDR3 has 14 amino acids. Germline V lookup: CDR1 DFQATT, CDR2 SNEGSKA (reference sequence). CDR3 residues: CSADSGGTPRGYTF. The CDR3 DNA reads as TGCAGTGCGGACTCAGGGGGAACCCCTCGTGGCTACACCTTC.

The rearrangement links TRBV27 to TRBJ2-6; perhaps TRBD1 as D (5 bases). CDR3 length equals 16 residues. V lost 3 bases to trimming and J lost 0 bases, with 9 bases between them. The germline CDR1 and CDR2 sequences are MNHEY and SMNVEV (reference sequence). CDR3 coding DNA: TGTGCCAGCAGTTTCCAGGGCCCCTCTGGGGCCAACGTCCTGACTTTC. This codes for CASSFQGPSGANVLTF.

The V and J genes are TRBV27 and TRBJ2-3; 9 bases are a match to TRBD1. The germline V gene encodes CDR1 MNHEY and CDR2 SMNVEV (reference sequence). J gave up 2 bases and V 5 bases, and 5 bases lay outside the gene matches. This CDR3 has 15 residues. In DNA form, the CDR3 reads TGTGCCAGCAGTAGCTGGGACAGGGCCACAGATACGCAGTATTTT. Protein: CASSSWDRATDTQYF.

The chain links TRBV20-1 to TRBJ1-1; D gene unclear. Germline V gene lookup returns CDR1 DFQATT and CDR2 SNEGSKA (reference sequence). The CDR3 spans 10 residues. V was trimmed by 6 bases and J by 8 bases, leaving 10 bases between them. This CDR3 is CSARRQEAFF. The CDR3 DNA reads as TGCAGTGCCCGACGGCAAGAAGCTTTCTTT.

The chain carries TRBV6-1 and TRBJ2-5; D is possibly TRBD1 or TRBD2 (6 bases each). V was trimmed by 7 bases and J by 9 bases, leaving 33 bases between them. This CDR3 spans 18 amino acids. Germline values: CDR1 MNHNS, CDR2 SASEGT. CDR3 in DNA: TGTGCCAGCACGGGGGTCAGACGGGGGACATCGATATGGGAGGCCCAGTACTTC. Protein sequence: CASTGVRRGTSIWEAQYF.

The CDR3 loop reads CASPIGVSNEKLFF. In DNA, the CDR3 is TGTGCCAGCCCCATAGGTGTTAGCAATGAAAAACTGTTTTTT. V and J are TRBV6-2 or TRBV6-3 and TRBJ1-4; no firm D call. Germline V gene sequence: CDR1 MNHEY, CDR2 SVGEGT. Trimming left V 8 bases short and J 5 bases short, with 15 bases between. CDR3 size: 14 residues.

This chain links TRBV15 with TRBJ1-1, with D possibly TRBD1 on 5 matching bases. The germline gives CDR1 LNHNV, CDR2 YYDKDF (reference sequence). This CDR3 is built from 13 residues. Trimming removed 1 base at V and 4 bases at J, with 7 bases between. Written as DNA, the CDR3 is TGTGCCACCAGCAGAGGGGGGGGCACTGAAGCTTTCTTT. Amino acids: CATSRGGGTEAFF.

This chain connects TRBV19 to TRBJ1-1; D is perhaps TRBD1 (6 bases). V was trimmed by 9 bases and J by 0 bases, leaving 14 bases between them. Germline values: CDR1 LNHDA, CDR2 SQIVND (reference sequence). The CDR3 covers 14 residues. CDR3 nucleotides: TGTGCCAGCCAACCCGACAGGATGAACACTGAAGCTTTCTTT. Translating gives CASQPDRMNTEAFF.

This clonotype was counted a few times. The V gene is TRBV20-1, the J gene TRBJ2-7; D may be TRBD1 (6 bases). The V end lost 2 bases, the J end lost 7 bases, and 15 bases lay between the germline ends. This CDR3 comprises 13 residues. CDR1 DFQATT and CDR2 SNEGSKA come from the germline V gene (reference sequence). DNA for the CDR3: TGCAGTGCTAGACCTTCTTTAAGGGGGGAGCAGTACTTC. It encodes CSARPSLRGEQYF.

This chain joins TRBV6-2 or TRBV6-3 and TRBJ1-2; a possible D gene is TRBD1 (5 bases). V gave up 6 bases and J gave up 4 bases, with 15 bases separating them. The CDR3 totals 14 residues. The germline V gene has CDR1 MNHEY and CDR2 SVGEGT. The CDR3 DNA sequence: TGTGCCAGCAGAGCCCGGACGGGACTCTATGGCTACACCTTC. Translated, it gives CASRARTGLYGYTF.

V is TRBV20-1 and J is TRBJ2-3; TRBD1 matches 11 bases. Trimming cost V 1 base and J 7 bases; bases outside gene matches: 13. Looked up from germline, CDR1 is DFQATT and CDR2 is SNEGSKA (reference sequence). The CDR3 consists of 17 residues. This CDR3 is CSARGDRGLPAQNTQYF. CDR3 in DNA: TGCAGTGCTAGAGGGGACAGGGGGTTGCCCGCTCAAAATACGCAGTATTTT.

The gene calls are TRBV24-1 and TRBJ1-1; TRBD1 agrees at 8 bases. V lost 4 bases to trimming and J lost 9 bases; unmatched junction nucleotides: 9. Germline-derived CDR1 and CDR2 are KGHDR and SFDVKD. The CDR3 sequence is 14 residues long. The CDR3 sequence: CATSDPRQGMKAFF. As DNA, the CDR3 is TGTGCCACCAGTGACCCCAGACAGGGGATGAAAGCTTTCTTT.

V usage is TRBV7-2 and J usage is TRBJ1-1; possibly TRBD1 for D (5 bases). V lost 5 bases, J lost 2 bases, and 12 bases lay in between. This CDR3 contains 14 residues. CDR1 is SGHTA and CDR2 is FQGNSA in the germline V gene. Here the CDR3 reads CASSDRGDNTEAFF. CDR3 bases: TGTGCCAGCAGCGACAGAGGAGATAACACTGAAGCTTTCTTT. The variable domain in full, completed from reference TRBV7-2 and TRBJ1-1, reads GAGVSQSPSNKVTEKGKDVELRCDPISGHTALYWYRQSLGQGLEFLIYFQGNSAPDKSGLPSDRFSAERTGGSVSTLTIQRTQQEDSAVYLCASSDRGDNTEAFFGQGTRLTVV.